The T cell receptor beta chain under discussion was sequenced for a study of T-cell reconstitution after alpha-beta-depleted transplantation in children. This clonotype is medium-sized in the sample. During its preparation, the TCRbeta library received unique molecular identifiers. Using its own MiXCR run on the PCR reads, TCRdb lists one record per CDR3 protein. This sample has about 91,000 distinct CDR3 sequences; roughly 7.7% occur once, and the top ten carry 6.9%. CDR3 length: 15 amino acids. CDR1 SGHVS and CDR2 FQNEAQ come from the germline V gene. The V segment lost 6 bases and the J segment 0 bases; nucleotides outside the gene matches: 4.

The sequence came from a human donor who donated a stem cell graft to a child with congenital amegakaryocytic thrombocytopenia. This specimen consisted of PBMCs from the stem cell graft donor, obtained from the stem cell graft. The V gene is TRBV7-8, the J gene TRBJ1-5; TRBD1 matches at 8 bases. The CDR3 region has the DNA TGTGCCAGCAGAGGAGACAGGGGTAGCAATCAGCCCCAGCATTTT. This sequence encodes CASRGDRGSNQPQHF.